Listed below are T cell receptor beta chains from one sample, sequenced in a study of blood T cell repertoires in COVID-19. The data were produced by immunoSEQ multiplex PCR, yet TCRdb's version contains in-frame clones alone and is incomplete. This table has approximately 350,000 clones, 80% to 90% appearing once. The material sequenced was PBMCs or T cells enriched from blood (not recorded which). These receptors originate from a man between 18 and 35 years old who had recovered from COVID-19. Both conserved end residues are part of each CDR3. The D gene is left open where the match is weak. Rows may omit the clone size; those that give it use once, few, many or a size class.

V gene: TRBV6-5; clone size: -; J gene: TRBJ1-6; D gene: -; CDR3 protein: CATAQGSPLHF; CDR3 DNA: TGTGCCACCGCACAGGGATCACCCCTCCACTTT
V gene: TRBV5-1; clone size: -; J gene: TRBJ2-7; D gene: TRBD1; CDR3 protein: CASSFNYGTGLSYEQYF; CDR3 DNA: TGCGCCAGCAGCTTTAATTACGGGACAGGGCTATCCTACGAGCAGTACTTC
V gene: TRBV18; clone size: -; J gene: TRBJ2-5; D gene: -; CDR3 protein: CASSPSGHKETQYF; CDR3 DNA: TGTGCCAGCTCACCATCCGGACACAAAGAGACCCAGTACTTC
V gene: TRBV3-1/TRBV3-2; clone size: -; J gene: TRBJ1-6; D gene: -; CDR3 protein: CASGGSPLHF; CDR3 DNA: TGTGCCAGCGGAGGGTCACCCCTCCACTTT
V gene: TRBV28; clone size: once; J gene: TRBJ2-7; D gene: -; CDR3 protein: CASKPLVDSTPSLF; CDR3 DNA: TGTGCCAGCAAACCACTTGTCGACAGCACTCCATCCCTCTTC
V gene: TRBV11-3; clone size: -; J gene: TRBJ2-1; D gene: TRBD1; CDR3 protein: CASSTGGSYNEQFF; CDR3 DNA: TGTGCCAGCAGTACAGGGGGCTCCTACAATGAGCAGTTCTTC
V gene: TRBV11-2; clone size: -; J gene: TRBJ2-7; D gene: TRBD1; CDR3 protein: CASSYAGGGDEQYF; CDR3 DNA: TGTGCCAGCAGCTATGCAGGGGGCGGCGACGAGCAGTACTTC
V gene: TRBV19; clone size: -; J gene: TRBJ2-1; D gene: TRBD2; CDR3 protein: CASSPTSAYNEQFF; CDR3 DNA: TGTGCCAGTAGTCCAACTAGCGCTTACAATGAGCAGTTCTTC
V gene: TRBV12-5; clone size: -; J gene: TRBJ1-2; D gene: -; CDR3 protein: CASGLEFSGYTF; CDR3 DNA: TGTGCTAGTGGTTTGGAGTTTAGTGGCTACACCTTC
V gene: TRBV28; clone size: -; J gene: TRBJ1-2; D gene: TRBD1; CDR3 protein: CASSGQGSRGYTF; CDR3 DNA: TGTGCCAGCAGTGGACAGGGTTCGAGAGGCTACACCTTC
V gene: TRBV18; clone size: -; J gene: TRBJ1-4; D gene: TRBD1; CDR3 protein: CASSLDRGRTNEKLFF; CDR3 DNA: TGTGCCAGCTCACTAGACAGGGGGCGGACTAATGAAAAACTGTTTTTT
V gene: TRBV6-5; clone size: -; J gene: TRBJ2-4; D gene: -; CDR3 protein: CASSSPGVAKNIQYF; CDR3 DNA: TGTGCCAGCAGTAGCCCCGGGGTAGCCAAAAACATTCAGTACTTC
V gene: TRBV6-5; clone size: -; J gene: TRBJ1-6; D gene: TRBD1; CDR3 protein: CASSYKGAGGTSPLHF; CDR3 DNA: TGTGCCAGCAGTTACAAGGGTGCAGGGGGTACCTCACCCCTCCACTTT
V gene: TRBV6-5; clone size: -; J gene: TRBJ1-1; D gene: -; CDR3 protein: CASTLIRDLAEAFF; CDR3 DNA: TGTGCCAGCACCCTCATCCGGGATTTGGCTGAAGCTTTCTTT
V gene: TRBV7-6; clone size: -; J gene: TRBJ2-3; D gene: TRBD2; CDR3 protein: CASSPATSGIRTDTQYF; CDR3 DNA: TGTGCCAGCAGCCCCGCGACTAGCGGGATACGCACAGATACGCAGTATTTT
V gene: TRBV6-5; clone size: -; J gene: TRBJ1-5; D gene: -; CDR3 protein: CASSTYSNQPQHF; CDR3 DNA: TGTGCCAGCAGTACATATAGCAATCAGCCCCAGCATTTT